Below, 8 T cell receptor beta chains from the same sample are listed, as sequenced in a study of cytomegalovirus exposure and HLA in healthy donors. A multiplex PCR was run with 60 Vbeta primers and 13 Jbeta primers. Clones were sequenced by immunoSEQ multiplex PCR, and TCRdb holds only the in-frame ones, with some missing. Of under 250,000 clones listed, over 80% are singletons. The sequenced sample consisted of PBMCs. The receptors were gathered from a boy aged 2 to 10 in good health and CMV-seronegative.

The CDR3 DNA follows: TGTGCCAGCAGTGACCCTTGGGCGGGGACAGTGGATGAAAAACTGTTTTTT. Translated, it gives CASSDPWAGTVDEKLFF. The genes are TRBV6-1 and TRBJ1-4; 7 bases are shared with TRBD1. Unmatched junction bases numbered 13, after V lost 3 bases and J lost 6 bases. CDR3 length equals 17 residues. The germline CDR1 and CDR2 sequences are MNHNS and SASEGT.

The chain has TRBV21-1 and TRBJ1-2; the DNA was not used to check the table's D call, TRBD1. TRBV21-1 is an annotated pseudogene. CDR3 length: 14 residues. The CDR3 region has the DNA TGTGCCAGCAGCATCTACAGGGGGCGGAATGGCTACACCTTC. It yields the protein CASSIYRGRNGYTF.

The chain joins TRBV11-1 to TRBJ1-1; D is possibly TRBD1 (5 bases). Deletions cut 2 bases from V and 5 bases from J, with 15 bases between. This CDR3 region has 15 residues. Germline V CDR1 and CDR2: SGHAT, FQDESV (reference sequence). CDR3 DNA: TGTGCCAGCAGCTTATCCAGGGCGGCGAGGACTGAAGCTTTCTTT. Protein product: CASSLSRAARTEAFF.

The chain is built from TRBV9 and TRBJ1-1; TRBD1 matches 9 bases. J lost 5 bases, V lost 3 bases, and 8 bases had no gene match. Germline V gene sequence: CDR1 SGDLS, CDR2 YYNGEE. The CDR3 has 15 amino acids. The CDR3 sequence is CASSAGQGRGTEAFF. The DNA for the CDR3 is TGTGCCAGCAGCGCGGGACAGGGAAGAGGGACTGAAGCTTTCTTT.

This clone came up a few times. The chain employs TRBV7-6 and TRBJ2-1, with TRBD2 identical over 12 bases. Germline CDR1 is SGHVS and CDR2 is FNYEAQ. J lost 4 bases, V lost 4 bases, and 5 bases had no gene match. The CDR3 consists of 16 residues. The CDR3 region has the DNA TGTGCCAGCAGCTCGACCGGGACTAGCGGGTACAATGAGCAGTTCTTC. Its translation is CASSSTGTSGYNEQFF.

This chain joins TRBV27 and TRBJ2-1; possibly TRBD1 for D (6 bases). Trimming took 7 bases from V and 5 from J, leaving 15 bases between them. This CDR3 contains 14 residues. CDR1 and CDR2 from the germline V gene are MNHEY and SMNVEV (reference sequence). The CDR3 DNA is TGTGCCAGCAACCTATCAGGGGAAAACAATGAGCAGTTCTTC. Its translation is CASNLSGENNEQFF.

Worth noting for this clone: Given the absence of the conserved phenylalanine or tryptophan at the CDR3 end, a read error is likely. The DNA is omitted, as the CDR3 cannot be located on it reliably, and the CDR3 follows TCRdb's listing. The CDR3 protein is CASSWALHL. This chain connects TRBV5-6 to TRBJ1-2; no DNA check was done on the table's D call, TRBD1. CDR1 SGHDT and CDR2 YYEEEE come from the germline V gene. The CDR3 spans 9 residues, counting both ends.

This chain joins TRBV27 and TRBJ2-3, with 12 bases identical to TRBD1. V was clipped by 6 bases and J by 5 bases; unmatched bases: 6. Germline V gene data show CDR1 as MNHEY and CDR2 as SMNVEV (reference sequence). The CDR3 totals 15 residues. CDR3 region: CASSSGTGGKDTQYF. The CDR3 bases are TGTGCCAGCAGCTCCGGGACAGGGGGCAAAGATACGCAGTATTTT.